Shown below are 11 T cell receptor beta chains from a single sample sequenced in a study of blood T cells in healthy people across ages. Primed by a sample-barcoded 5' primer and a J-beta primer mix, a second PCR proceeded for about 7 to 11 cycles. MiXCR was run by TCRdb on the 5' RACE reads, yielding one entry per CDR3 protein. The data show 780,000 or so distinct CDR3 sequences, around 50% seen once. The sample was blood. The receptor set was obtained from a man in his forties in good health.

The J gene is TRBJ2-7, the V gene TRBV20-1; 8 bases are shared with TRBD2. Near its end, the DNA agrees better with TRBJ2-4, so the J call may be wrong. The CDR3 covers 14 residues. Per the germline V gene, CDR1 is DFQATT and CDR2 is SNEGSKA (reference sequence). The CDR3: CSADLSGRGDIQYF. In DNA form, the CDR3 reads TGCAGTGCTGACCTTAGCGGGCGGGGGGACATTCAGTACTTC.

This chain uses TRBV29-1 with TRBJ2-7; TRBD2 aligns across 9 bases. CDR3 length equals 13 residues. Germline V gives CDR1 SQVTM, CDR2 ANQGSEA. The J segment lost 6 bases and the V segment lost 1 base, leaving 4 bases of the junction unmatched. The CDR3 sequence is CSVEASGKTEQYF. The CDR3 coding sequence is TGCAGCGTTGAAGCTAGCGGGAAAACCGAGCAGTACTTC.

The genes are TRBV28 and TRBJ2-5, with D maybe TRBD2 (5 bases). The V end was cut by 7 bases, the J end by 5 bases, with 20 bases between. Germline V gene data show CDR1 as MDHEN and CDR2 as SYDVKM. CDR3 length: 15 residues. The CDR3 region has the DNA TGTGCCAGCATCTCTGGGGATCGTAGAGGGGAGACCCAGTACTTC. This sequence encodes CASISGDRRGETQYF.

The sample holds a few counts of this clonotype. The rearrangement links TRBV5-1 to TRBJ2-3, with 7 nucleotides matching TRBD2. With V trimmed by 0 bases and J by 9 bases, 10 bases remained unmatched. Germline-derived CDR1 and CDR2 are SGHRS and YFSETQ. The CDR3 is 15 residues long. The CDR3 is CASSLASGPFETQYF. In DNA form, the CDR3 reads TGCGCCAGCAGCTTGGCTAGCGGACCTTTTGAGACGCAGTATTTT.

This chain links TRBV29-1 with TRBJ1-2; 7 bases fit TRBD1. This CDR3 is built from 13 residues. V dropped 7 bases and J dropped 7; count of bases not matched to a gene: 12. In germline, CDR1 is SQVTM, CDR2 ANQGSEA. CDR3 in DNA: TGCAGCGCCCCTAGACAGGGCGATAGTGGCTACACCTTC. Amino acids: CSAPRQGDSGYTF.

The chain has TRBV6-2 or TRBV6-3 and TRBJ1-2; unclear D gene. CDR3 length: 13 amino acids. V lost 2 bases and J lost 7, with 11 bases in between. Germline CDR1 is MNHEY and CDR2 is SVGEGT. The CDR3 coding sequence is TGTGCCAGCAGTTACATCGGGAACGGTGGCTACACCTTC. This translates into CASSYIGNGGYTF.

This chain joins TRBV7-2 and TRBJ2-3, with D maybe TRBD2 (6 bases). This CDR3 has 18 residues. V lost 2 bases and J lost 3, with 21 bases in between. Germline CDR1 SGHTA, CDR2 FQGNSA. CDR3 protein: CASSLTPGGAGGTDTQYF. The CDR3 coding sequence is TGTGCCAGCAGCTTAACTCCTGGCGGGGCGGGTGGGACAGATACGCAGTATTTT.

This clonotype occurred many times. This chain uses TRBV7-6 with TRBJ1-6; D remains ambiguous. The V and J ends lost 0 bases and 10 bases respectively, with 7 bases between them. CDR1 is SGHVS and CDR2 is FNYEAQ in the germline V gene. The CDR3 extends over 13 amino acids. CDR3 region: CASSLADISPLHF. In DNA form, the CDR3 reads TGTGCCAGCAGCTTAGCGGATATCTCACCCCTCCACTTT. Drawing the rest from reference TRBV7-6 and TRBJ1-6, the complete variable domain is GAGVSQSPRYKVTKRGQDVALRCDPISGHVSLYWYRQALGQGPEFLTYFNYEAQQDKSGLPNDRFSAERPEGSISTLTIQRTEQRDSAMYRCASSLADISPLHFGNGTRLTVT.

This clonotype appeared a few times. The chain carries TRBV6-1 and TRBJ2-7; 8 bases line up with TRBD1. CDR1 MNHNS and CDR2 SASEGT come from the germline V gene. This CDR3 comprises 11 residues. After removal of 10 bases from V and 6 bases from J, the junction contained 5 bases not matched to a gene. CDR3 coding DNA: TGTGCCACCACAGACAGGGGCGAGCAGTACTTC. Amino acids: CATTDRGEQYF.

The J gene is TRBJ2-7, the V gene TRBV3-1; maybe TRBD1 (5 bases). The CDR3 is made up of 12 amino acids. Trimming stripped 8 bases from V and 4 bases from J, with 12 bases between. Germline V gene sequence: CDR1 LGHDT, CDR2 YNNKEL (reference sequence). CDR3 DNA: TGTGCCAGCGGTGACAGACTGTACGAGCAGTACTTC. This codes for CASGDRLYEQYF.

This clonotype was seen only a few times. The genes are TRBV4-1 and TRBJ2-5; weak D call: TRBD2 (5 bases). V was cut by 3 bases and J by 3 bases, with 14 bases left in between. Germline CDR1 MGHRA, CDR2 YSYEKL. This CDR3 is built from 15 residues. The CDR3 loop is CASSQRDGSKETQYF. CDR3 nucleotides: TGCGCCAGCAGCCAGAGAGATGGGAGTAAAGAGACCCAGTACTTC.